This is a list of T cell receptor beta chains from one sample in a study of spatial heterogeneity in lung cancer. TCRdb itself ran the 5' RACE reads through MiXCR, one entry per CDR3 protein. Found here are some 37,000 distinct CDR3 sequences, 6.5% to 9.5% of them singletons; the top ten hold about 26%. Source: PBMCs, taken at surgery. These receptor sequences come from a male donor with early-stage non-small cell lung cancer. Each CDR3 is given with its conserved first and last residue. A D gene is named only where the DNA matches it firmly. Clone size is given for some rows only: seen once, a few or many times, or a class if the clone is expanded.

DNA: TGCAGCGTTGGGGACGGGAATCAGCCCCAGCATTTT; CDR3: CSVGDGNQPQHF; D: -; size: many; V: TRBV29-1; J: TRBJ1-5
DNA: TGCAGTGCTAGAGATGAGCGGACCTACGAGCAGTACTTC; CDR3: CSARDERTYEQYF; D: -; size: few; V: TRBV20-1; J: TRBJ2-7
DNA: TGCGCCAGCAGCCAAGAGGAGTTTCAGGGGCAAGGGGAGCAGTACTTC; CDR3: CASSQEEFQGQGEQYF; D: -; size: -; V: TRBV4-1; J: TRBJ2-7
DNA: TGCGCCAGCAGCCAGGGACTAGCGGGAGGGGGTGAGCAGTTCTTC; CDR3: CASSQGLAGGGEQFF; D: TRBD2; size: few; V: TRBV4-3; J: TRBJ2-1
DNA: TGCGCCAGCAGCCAAGAGGGACTAGCGGGATCTTACACCGGGGAGCTGTTTTTT; CDR3: CASSQEGLAGSYTGELFF; D: TRBD2; size: many; V: TRBV4-1; J: TRBJ2-2
DNA: TGTGCCAGCAGGGGGACGACGAGGCAGCCCCAGCATTTT; CDR3: CASRGTTRQPQHF; D: -; size: medium-sized; V: TRBV2; J: TRBJ1-5
DNA: TGCAGTGCCGCGGCACAGCGCCGTAACTATGGCTACACCTTC; CDR3: CSAAAQRRNYGYTF; D: -; size: many; V: TRBV20-1; J: TRBJ1-2
DNA: TGTGCCAGCAGCTATGGACTGCAAGAGACCCAGTACTTC; CDR3: CASSYGLQETQYF; D: -; size: -; V: TRBV7-8; J: TRBJ2-5
DNA: TGTGCCAGCAACAACAGGGGGAATTCACCCCTCCACTTT; CDR3: CASNNRGNSPLHF; D: TRBD1; size: few; V: TRBV2; J: TRBJ1-6
DNA: TGTGCCAGCAGTCCGAGTGCCTACGATGGCTACACCTTC; CDR3: CASSPSAYDGYTF; D: -; size: -; V: TRBV27; J: TRBJ1-2
DNA: TGTGCCATCAGCCCCGGGACAGGGAGTGTAGATACGCAGTATTTT; CDR3: CAISPGTGSVDTQYF; D: TRBD1; size: few; V: TRBV10-3; J: TRBJ2-3
DNA: TGCAGTGCTATTTGGCAGGGGGCGCTCGAGCAGTACTTC; CDR3: CSAIWQGALEQYF; D: TRBD1; size: many; V: TRBV20-1; J: TRBJ2-7
DNA: TGCAGTGCCTGGATAGCGGGAGTCACAGATACGCAGTATTTT; CDR3: CSAWIAGVTDTQYF; D: TRBD2; size: -; V: TRBV20-1; J: TRBJ2-3
DNA: TGTGCCAGTAGTATAAAGGTTGAGGGAAACCTTCAGTACTTC; CDR3: CASSIKVEGNLQYF; D: -; size: few; V: TRBV19; J: TRBJ2-4
DNA: TGTGCCAGCAGCCCGTACAGCGGGGGGCTCACAGATACGCAGTATTTT; CDR3: CASSPYSGGLTDTQYF; D: TRBD2; size: many; V: TRBV7-6; J: TRBJ2-3
DNA: TGCAGCGTTGAAGTGGGGTTGCGGGAGACCCAGTACTTC; CDR3: CSVEVGLRETQYF; D: -; size: few; V: TRBV29-1; J: TRBJ2-5
DNA: TGTGCCAGCAGCCATACGACAGCGGGACCCAAAAACATTCAGTACTTC; CDR3: CASSHTTAGPKNIQYF; D: TRBD2; size: many; V: TRBV14; J: TRBJ2-4
DNA: TGCAGTGCGGGAGGGGGACCTGAAGAGCAGTTCTTC; CDR3: CSAGGGPEEQFF; D: -; size: medium-sized; V: TRBV20-1; J: TRBJ2-1
DNA: TGTGCCAGCAGCAACTACCCCCAGTCCACCGAGCAGTTCTTC; CDR3: CASSNYPQSTEQFF; D: -; size: few; V: TRBV4-2; J: TRBJ2-1
DNA: TGTGCCAGTAGTTCCCGGACAGGGTCCGGTAACACTGAAGCTTTCTTT; CDR3: CASSSRTGSGNTEAFF; D: TRBD1; size: -; V: TRBV19; J: TRBJ1-1
DNA: TGTGCCAGCAGCTCGCCCTCTATGGAGACCCAGTACTTC; CDR3: CASSSPSMETQYF; D: -; size: many; V: TRBV11-3; J: TRBJ2-5
DNA: TGTGCCAGCAGTTTAGAACTGGGCAGAAACTATGGCTACACCTTC; CDR3: CASSLELGRNYGYTF; D: -; size: few; V: TRBV28; J: TRBJ1-2
DNA: TGCAGTGCTAGAGATGTCGCGGGAGACGGCACAGATACGCAGTATTTT; CDR3: CSARDVAGDGTDTQYF; D: TRBD2; size: -; V: TRBV20-1; J: TRBJ2-3
DNA: TGCAGCGTTTGGGGAACTGAAGCTTTCTTT; CDR3: CSVWGTEAFF; D: -; size: many; V: TRBV29-1; J: TRBJ1-1
DNA: TGTGCCAGCAGTTTATCGGGACTATCTGCGGATGAGCAGTTCTTC; CDR3: CASSLSGLSADEQFF; D: TRBD2; size: many; V: TRBV12-3/TRBV12-4; J: TRBJ2-1
DNA: TGCAGTGCCTTCGCTTCGGGACAGGGAAGAGGAGCCAAGGAGACCCAGTACTTC; CDR3: CSAFASGQGRGAKETQYF; D: TRBD1; size: -; V: TRBV20-1; J: TRBJ2-5
DNA: TGTGCCAGCAGCTGGGCTGCGGGGGAGGGCTACACCTTC; CDR3: CASSWAAGEGYTF; D: -; size: many; V: TRBV6-6; J: TRBJ1-2
DNA: TGTGCCAGCAGCTCCGGGACAGATAATTCACCCCTCCACTTT; CDR3: CASSSGTDNSPLHF; D: TRBD1; size: many; V: TRBV12-3/TRBV12-4; J: TRBJ1-6
DNA: TGTGCCAGCAGCTTTGGGACTGGTAGCGGGAGGGCTCGGGTCAATGAGCAGTTCTTC; CDR3: CASSFGTGSGRARVNEQFF; D: TRBD2; size: -; V: TRBV7-9; J: TRBJ2-1